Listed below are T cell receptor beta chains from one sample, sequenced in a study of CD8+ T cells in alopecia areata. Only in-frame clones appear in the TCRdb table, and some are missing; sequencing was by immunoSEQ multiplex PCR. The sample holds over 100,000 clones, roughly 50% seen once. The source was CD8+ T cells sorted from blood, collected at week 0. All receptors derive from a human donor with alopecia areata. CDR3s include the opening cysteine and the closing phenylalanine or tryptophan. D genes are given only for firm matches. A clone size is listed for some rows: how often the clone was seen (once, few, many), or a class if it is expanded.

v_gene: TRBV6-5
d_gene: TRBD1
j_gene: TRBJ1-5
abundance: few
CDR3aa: CASSYSGTGNQPQHF
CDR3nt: TGTGCCAGCAGTTACTCGGGGACAGGGAATCAGCCCCAGCATTTT

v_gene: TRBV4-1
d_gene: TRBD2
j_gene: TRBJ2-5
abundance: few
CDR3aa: CASSLRPGLAAQETQYF
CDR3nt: TGCGCCAGCAGCCTTCGACCGGGACTAGCGGCTCAAGAGACCCAGTACTTC

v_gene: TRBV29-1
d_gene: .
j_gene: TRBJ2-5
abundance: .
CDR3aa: CSVGREEETQYF
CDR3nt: TGCAGCGTTGGGAGGGAGGAAGAGACCCAGTACTTC

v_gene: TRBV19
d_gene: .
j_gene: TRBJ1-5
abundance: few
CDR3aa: CASSIAGGGNQPQHF
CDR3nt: TGTGCCAGTAGTATTGCGGGGGGCGGCAATCAGCCCCAGCATTTT

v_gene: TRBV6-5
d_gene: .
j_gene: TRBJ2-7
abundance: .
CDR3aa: CASSYGASPAYEQYF
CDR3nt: TGTGCCAGCAGTTACGGGGCCTCACCTGCCTACGAGCAGTACTTC

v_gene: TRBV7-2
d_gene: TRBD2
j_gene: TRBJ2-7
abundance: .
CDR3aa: CASSTGTRADEQYF
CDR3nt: TGTGCCAGCAGTACCGGGACTAGGGCTGACGAGCAGTACTTC

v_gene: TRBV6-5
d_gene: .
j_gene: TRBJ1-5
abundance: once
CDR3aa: CASSLISNQPQHF
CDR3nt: TGTGCCAGCAGCTTGATTAGCAATCAGCCCCAGCATTTT

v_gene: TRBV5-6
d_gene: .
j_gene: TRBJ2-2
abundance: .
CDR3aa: CASRYEGGSNTGELFF
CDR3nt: TGTGCCAGCAGATATGAGGGGGGGTCGAACACCGGGGAGCTGTTTTTT

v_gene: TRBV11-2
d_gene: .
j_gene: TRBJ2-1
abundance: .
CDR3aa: CASSRLTGGDEQFF
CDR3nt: TGTGCCAGCAGCAGATTGACAGGAGGGGATGAGCAGTTCTTC

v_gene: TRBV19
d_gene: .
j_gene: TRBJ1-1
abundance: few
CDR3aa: CASSVGLNTEAFF
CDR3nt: TGTGCCAGTAGTGTGGGCCTGAACACTGAAGCTTTCTTT

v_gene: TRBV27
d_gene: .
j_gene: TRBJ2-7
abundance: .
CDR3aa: CASSSRRGGSNEQYF
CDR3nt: TGTGCCAGCAGTTCCCGGAGGGGCGGTAGTAACGAGCAGTACTTC

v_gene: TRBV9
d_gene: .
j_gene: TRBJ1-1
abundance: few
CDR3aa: CASSVVSTEAFF
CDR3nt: TGTGCCAGCAGCGTAGTTAGCACTGAAGCTTTCTTT

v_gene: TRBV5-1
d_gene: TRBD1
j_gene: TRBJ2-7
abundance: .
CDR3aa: CASSYGTASYEQYF
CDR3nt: TGCGCCAGCAGCTACGGGACAGCTTCCTACGAGCAGTACTTC

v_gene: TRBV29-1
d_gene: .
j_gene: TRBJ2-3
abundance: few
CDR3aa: CSVDEGDTDTQYF
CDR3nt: TGCAGCGTTGACGAGGGAGACACAGATACGCAGTATTTT

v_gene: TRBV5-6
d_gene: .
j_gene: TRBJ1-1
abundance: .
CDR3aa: CASSWAWDTEAFF
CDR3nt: TGTGCCAGCAGCTGGGCCTGGGACACTGAAGCTTTCTTT

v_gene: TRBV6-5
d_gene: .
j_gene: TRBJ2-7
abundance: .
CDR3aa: CASSYSEGRDEQYF
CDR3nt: TGTGCCAGCAGTTACTCGGAGGGTCGCGACGAGCAGTACTTC

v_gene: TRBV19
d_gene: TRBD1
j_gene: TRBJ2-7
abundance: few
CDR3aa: CASSIDETGPYEQYF
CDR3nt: TGTGCCAGTAGTATAGACGAGACAGGGCCCTACGAGCAGTACTTC

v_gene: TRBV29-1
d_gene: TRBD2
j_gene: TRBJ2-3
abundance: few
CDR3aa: CSVEGTISGGTDTQYF
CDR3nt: TGCAGCGTTGAAGGGACTATTAGCGGGGGCACAGATACGCAGTATTTT

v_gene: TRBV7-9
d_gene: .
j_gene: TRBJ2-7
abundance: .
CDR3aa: CASSLKDTYEQYF
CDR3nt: TGTGCCAGCAGCTTAAAGGATACCTACGAGCAGTACTTC

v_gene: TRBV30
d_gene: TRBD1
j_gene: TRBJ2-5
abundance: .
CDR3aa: CAWSVDREETQYF
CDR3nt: TGTGCCTGGAGTGTCGACAGGGAAGAGACCCAGTACTTC

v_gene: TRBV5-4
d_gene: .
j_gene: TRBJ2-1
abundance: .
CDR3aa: CASSSQALALNPYNEQFF
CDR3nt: TGTGCCAGCAGCTCCCAAGCCCTAGCGTTAAACCCCTACAATGAGCAGTTCTTC

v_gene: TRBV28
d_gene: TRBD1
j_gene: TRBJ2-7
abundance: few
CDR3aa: CASSAGQGYEQYF
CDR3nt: TGTGCCAGTTCTGCCGGACAGGGCTACGAGCAGTACTTC

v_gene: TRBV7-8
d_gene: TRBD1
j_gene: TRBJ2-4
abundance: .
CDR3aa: CASSLGPGQGDIQYF
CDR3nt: TGTGCCAGCAGCTTAGGACCGGGACAGGGGGACATTCAGTACTTC

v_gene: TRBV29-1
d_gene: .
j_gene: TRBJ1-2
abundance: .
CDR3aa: CSVVVRLNYGYTF
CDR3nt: TGCAGCGTTGTCGTCCGGCTGAACTATGGCTACACCTTC

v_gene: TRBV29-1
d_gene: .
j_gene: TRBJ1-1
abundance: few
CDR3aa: CSVAGQTNTEAFF
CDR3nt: TGCAGCGTCGCTGGACAAACGAACACTGAAGCTTTCTTT

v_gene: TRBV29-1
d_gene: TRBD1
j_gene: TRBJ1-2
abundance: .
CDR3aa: CSVEDWQGQGNYGYTF
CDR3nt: TGCAGCGTTGAAGATTGGCAGGGACAGGGTAACTATGGCTACACCTTC

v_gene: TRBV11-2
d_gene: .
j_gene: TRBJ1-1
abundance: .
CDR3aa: CASTPWAAQNTEAFF
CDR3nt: TGTGCCAGCACCCCCTGGGCAGCCCAGAACACTGAAGCTTTCTTT

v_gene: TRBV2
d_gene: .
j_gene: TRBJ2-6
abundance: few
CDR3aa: CANADASSGANVLTF
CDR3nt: TGTGCGAACGCGGACGCGAGCTCTGGGGCCAACGTCCTGACTTTC

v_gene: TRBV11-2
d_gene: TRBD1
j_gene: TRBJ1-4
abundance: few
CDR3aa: CASSLTGQDNEKLFF
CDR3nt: TGTGCCAGCAGCCTTACGGGACAGGATAATGAAAAACTGTTTTTT

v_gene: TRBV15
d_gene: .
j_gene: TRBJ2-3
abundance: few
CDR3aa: CATSRDPTGTDTQYF
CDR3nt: TGTGCCACCAGCAGAGATCCCACAGGGACAGATACGCAGTATTTT

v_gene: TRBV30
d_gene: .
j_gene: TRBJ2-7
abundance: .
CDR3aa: CAWSKGLREQYF
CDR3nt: TGTGCCTGGTCTAAGGGTCTGCGGGAGCAGTACTTC

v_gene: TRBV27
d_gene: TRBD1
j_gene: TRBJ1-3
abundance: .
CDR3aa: CASVETGGNTIYF
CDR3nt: TGTGCCAGCGTAGAGACAGGGGGAAACACCATATATTTT

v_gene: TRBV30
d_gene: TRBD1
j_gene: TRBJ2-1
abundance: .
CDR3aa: CAWSEGQGMGEQFF
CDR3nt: TGTGCCTGGAGTGAAGGACAGGGGATGGGCGAGCAGTTCTTC

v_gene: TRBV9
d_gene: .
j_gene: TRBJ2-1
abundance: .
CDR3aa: CASSVDDSFYNEQFF
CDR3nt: TGTGCCAGCAGCGTAGATGATAGCTTCTACAATGAGCAGTTCTTC

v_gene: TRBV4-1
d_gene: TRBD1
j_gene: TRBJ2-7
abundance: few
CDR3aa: CASSSSPRGLYEQYF
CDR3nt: TGCGCCAGCAGCTCATCCCCCAGGGGGCTCTACGAGCAGTACTTC

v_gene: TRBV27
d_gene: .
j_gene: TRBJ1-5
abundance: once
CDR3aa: CASSLSFREPQHF
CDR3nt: TGTGCCAGCAGTTTATCGTTCAGGGAGCCCCAGCATTTT

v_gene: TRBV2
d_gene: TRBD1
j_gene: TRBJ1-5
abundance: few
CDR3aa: CASSESGQGVFQPQHF
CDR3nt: TGTGCCAGCAGTGAGTCGGGACAGGGGGTCTTTCAGCCCCAGCATTTT

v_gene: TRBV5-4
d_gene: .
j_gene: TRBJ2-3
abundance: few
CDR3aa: CASSLEQGGTDTQYF
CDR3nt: TGTGCCAGCAGCTTGGAACAGGGAGGGACAGATACGCAGTATTTT

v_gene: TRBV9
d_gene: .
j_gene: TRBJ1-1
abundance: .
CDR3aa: CASSVGIRGTEAFF
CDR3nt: TGTGCCAGCAGCGTAGGTATCCGAGGGACTGAAGCTTTCTTT

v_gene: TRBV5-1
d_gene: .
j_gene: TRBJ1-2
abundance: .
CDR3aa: CASSSGPYGYTF
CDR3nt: TGCGCCAGCAGCTCAGGACCCTATGGCTACACCTTC

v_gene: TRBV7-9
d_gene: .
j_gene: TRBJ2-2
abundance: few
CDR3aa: CASSGLAGELFF
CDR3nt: TGTGCCAGCAGCGGACTTGCGGGGGAGCTGTTTTTT

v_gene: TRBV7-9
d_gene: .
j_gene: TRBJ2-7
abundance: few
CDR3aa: CASSLQALEQYF
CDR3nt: TGTGCCAGCAGCTTACAGGCCCTCGAGCAGTACTTC